This T cell receptor (beta chain) comes out of a study of blood T cell repertoires in COVID-19. Patients in Seattle were enrolled during active infection, then followed longitudinally. The CDR3 is 15 residues long. J was trimmed by 7 bases and V by 5 bases; bases with no gene match: 6. Germline-derived CDR1 and CDR2 are MDHEN and SYDVKM. Profiling relied on immunoSEQ multiplex PCR, and the TCRdb table lists in-frame clones only, not all of them. The repertoire holds roughly 440,000 clones, with about 91% as singletons. The source of this sequence is a woman aged 50 to 60 with COVID-19, enrolled during active disease. Sequencing was carried out using peripheral blood. This sequence joins TRBV28 and TRBJ1-6; 9 positions agree with TRBD1. CDR3 residues: CASSTWDRENSPLHF. DNA for the CDR3: TGTGCCAGCAGTACCTGGGACAGGGAGAATTCACCCCTCCACTTT.